One TCR beta chain is described in this entry. The data were taken from a study of T cell responses to AZD1222 COVID-19 vaccine. Profiling relied on immunoSEQ multiplex PCR, and the TCRdb table lists in-frame clones only, not all of them. Here the sample spans 150,000 or so clones, around 89% being singletons. Per the germline V gene, CDR1 is LGHDT and CDR2 is YNNKEL (reference sequence). V gave up 0 bases and J gave up 0 bases; unmatched junction bases: 9. The CDR3 is 18 amino acids. The receptor was derived from an adult in good health. Sequenced here: peripheral blood, sampled on day 0 of AZD1222 vaccination. The rearrangement uses TRBV3-1 (or the pseudogene TRBV3-2) and TRBJ2-3, with TRBD2 matching over 7 bases. CDR3 in amino acids: CASSQDGRAWESTDTQYF. The CDR3 DNA follows: TGTGCCAGCAGCCAAGATGGGAGGGCCTGGGAAAGCACAGATACGCAGTATTTT.